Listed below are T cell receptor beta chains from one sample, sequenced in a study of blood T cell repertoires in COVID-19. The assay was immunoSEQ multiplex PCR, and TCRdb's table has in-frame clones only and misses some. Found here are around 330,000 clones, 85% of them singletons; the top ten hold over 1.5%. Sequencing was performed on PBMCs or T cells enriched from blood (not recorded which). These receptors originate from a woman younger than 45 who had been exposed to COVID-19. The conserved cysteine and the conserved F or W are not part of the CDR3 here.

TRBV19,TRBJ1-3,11,ASSSSVGNTIY
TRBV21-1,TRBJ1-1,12,ASSKSREYTEAF
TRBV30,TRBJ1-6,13,AWSVQETYNSPLH
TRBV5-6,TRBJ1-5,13,ASSLDTGGNQPQH
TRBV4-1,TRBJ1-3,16,ASSQLRTGRSSGNTIY
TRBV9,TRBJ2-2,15,ASSVAGTSGSGGELF
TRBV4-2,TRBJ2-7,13,ASSQKREWTYEQY
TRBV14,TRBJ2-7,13,ASSKMTSGSNEQY
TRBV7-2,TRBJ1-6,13,ASSRDRGEGSPLH
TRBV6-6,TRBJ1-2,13,ASSYSTLQDYGYT
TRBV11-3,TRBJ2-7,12,ASSNYGTDNEQY
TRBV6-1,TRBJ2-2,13,ASSERREGTGELF
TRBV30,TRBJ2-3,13,AWRTLTSPTDTQY
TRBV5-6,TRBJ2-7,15,ASSLAWGGRTFYEQY
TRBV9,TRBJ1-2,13,ASGDTGGAWYGYT
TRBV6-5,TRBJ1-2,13,ASSYSISTGGGYT
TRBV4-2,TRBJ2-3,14,ASSQGHGGSTDTQY
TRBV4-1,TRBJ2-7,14,ASSQGPSGTTYEQY
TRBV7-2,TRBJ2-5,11,ASSLALDETQY
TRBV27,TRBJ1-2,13,ATLDSLTGGYGYT
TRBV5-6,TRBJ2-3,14,ASSLATLARTDTQY
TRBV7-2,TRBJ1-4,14,ASSLKGSGEGEKLF
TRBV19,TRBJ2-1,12,ASSTFRGNNEQF
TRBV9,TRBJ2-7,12,ASSVTPGSYEQY